The rows below give T cell receptor beta chains drawn from one sample of a study of Graves' ophthalmopathy and Graves' hyperthyroidism. TCRdb recomputed calls from the multiplex PCR reads with MiXCR, one row per CDR3 protein. Of 650,000 to 900,000 distinct CDR3 sequences listed, about 44% were seen once; the top ten hold approximately 43%. The sequenced material came from peripheral blood. These receptors originate from an adult man with Graves' ophthalmopathy. The CDR3 runs from the conserved cysteine through the conserved F or W. The order of the fields is J gene, D gene, V gene, clone size, CDR3 protein, CDR3 DNA. A D gene is named only where the DNA matches it firmly. Clone size is not always given. Where it is, it says once, few, many or a class for expanded clones.

j_gene: TRBJ1-2; d_gene: TRBD1; v_gene: TRBV29-1; abundance: .; CDR3aa: CSEGETGQGEHYGYTF; CDR3nt: TGCAGCGAAGGGGAGACAGGGCAGGGGGAACACTATGGCTACACCTTC
j_gene: TRBJ2-7; d_gene: .; v_gene: TRBV7-9; abundance: few; CDR3aa: CAARGPNSYEQYF; CDR3nt: TGTGCTGCCCGGGGCCCAAACTCCTACGAGCAGTACTTC
j_gene: TRBJ2-1; d_gene: .; v_gene: TRBV20-1; abundance: .; CDR3aa: CSAGLDTANEQFF; CDR3nt: TGCAGTGCTGGACTGGACACCGCCAATGAGCAGTTCTTC
j_gene: TRBJ1-5; d_gene: TRBD1; v_gene: TRBV20-1; abundance: .; CDR3aa: CSAGRRTGGPVINQPQHF; CDR3nt: TGCAGTGCCGGACGTCGGACAGGGGGGCCCGTTATCAATCAGCCCCAGCATTTT
j_gene: TRBJ2-7; d_gene: .; v_gene: TRBV7-9; abundance: .; CDR3aa: CASCPTWGSYEQYF; CDR3nt: TGTGCCAGCTGTCCGACCTGGGGTTCCTACGAGCAGTACTTC
j_gene: TRBJ1-5; d_gene: TRBD1; v_gene: TRBV7-3; abundance: .; CDR3aa: CASSQGQGSQPQHF; CDR3nt: TGTGCCAGCAGCCAAGGACAGGGTAGCCAGCCCCAGCATTTT
j_gene: TRBJ2-5; d_gene: TRBD2; v_gene: TRBV20-1; abundance: .; CDR3aa: CSARVTSEETQYF; CDR3nt: TGCAGTGCTAGAGTTACTAGCGAAGAGACCCAGTACTTC
j_gene: TRBJ2-7; d_gene: TRBD1; v_gene: TRBV7-8; abundance: many; CDR3aa: CASSLRSGQIYEQYF; CDR3nt: TGTGCCAGCAGCTTAAGATCGGGACAGATCTACGAGCAGTACTTC
j_gene: TRBJ1-2; d_gene: TRBD1; v_gene: TRBV12-3/TRBV12-4; abundance: many; CDR3aa: CASSLDRVGGGYTF; CDR3nt: TGTGCCAGCAGTCTCGACAGGGTTGGTGGTGGCTACACCTTC
j_gene: TRBJ1-4; d_gene: .; v_gene: TRBV2; abundance: many; CDR3aa: CATYQGPNEKLFF; CDR3nt: TGTGCCACCTACCAGGGACCTAATGAAAAACTGTTTTTT
j_gene: TRBJ1-1; d_gene: TRBD1; v_gene: TRBV9; abundance: .; CDR3aa: CARARGHFLNTEAFF; CDR3nt: TGTGCCCGGGCCAGGGGGCACTTTCTGAACACTGAAGCTTTCTTT
j_gene: TRBJ1-2; d_gene: .; v_gene: TRBV25-1; abundance: few; CDR3aa: CASSLSEVFGYTF; CDR3nt: TGTGCCAGCAGTTTATCCGAAGTGTTTGGCTACACCTTC
j_gene: TRBJ1-2; d_gene: .; v_gene: TRBV5-1; abundance: .; CDR3aa: CASSLRDSMDGYTF; CDR3nt: TGCGCCAGCAGCTTACGGGATAGTATGGATGGCTACACCTTC
j_gene: TRBJ1-3; d_gene: .; v_gene: TRBV25-1; abundance: .; CDR3aa: CASSDSAGPRGGNTIYF; CDR3nt: TGTGCCAGCAGTGATAGTGCCGGGCCGCGGGGTGGAAACACCATATATTTT
j_gene: TRBJ2-5; d_gene: TRBD2; v_gene: TRBV2; abundance: many; CDR3aa: CASSAGTSGQETQYF; CDR3nt: TGTGCCAGCAGCGCTGGGACTAGCGGACAAGAGACCCAGTACTTC
j_gene: TRBJ2-2; d_gene: .; v_gene: TRBV19; abundance: few; CDR3aa: CASSIVGIKTGELFF; CDR3nt: TGTGCCAGTAGTATCGTGGGGATAAAAACCGGGGAGCTGTTTTTT
j_gene: TRBJ1-2; d_gene: .; v_gene: TRBV20-1; abundance: few; CDR3aa: CSARDDGQHYYGYTF; CDR3nt: TGCAGTGCTAGAGATGATGGACAACATTACTATGGCTACACCTTC